Below, one TCR beta chain is given with its context. This CDR3 spans 16 amino acids. Germline loops: CDR1 SEHNR, CDR2 FQNEAQ (reference sequence). V lost 5 bases and J lost 7; bases outside the gene matches: 12. In the source study's methods: From reference gene primer amplification, estimates of nucleated cell counts were derived. Assay: immunoSEQ multiplex PCR; the TCRdb copy retains only in-frame clones and omits some. V, J and clone size were drawn from that table, and D and trimming were deduced from the DNA. The repertoire includes around 200,000 clones, about 83% of them detected once, and around a sixth sits in the top ten. The data were obtained in a study of blood T cell repertoires in COVID-19. For the study at large: Sample material is recorded as cDNA or gDNA derived from T cells, B-cell-depleted T cells, or PBMCs.

The sequencing sample was made of peripheral blood. The chain links TRBV7-9 to TRBJ2-1; 9 bases are shared with TRBD2. This sequence was found in a person between 65 and 79 years old with COVID-19, enrolled during active disease. Written as DNA, the CDR3 is TGTGCCAGCAGCCTCAGACTAGCGGAGAAGGAGAATGAGCAGTTCTTC. It translates to CASSLRLAEKENEQFF.